One and the same sample provided the 8 T cell receptor beta chains below, sequenced in a study of identical twins. Using its own MiXCR run on the 5' RACE reads, TCRdb lists one record per CDR3 protein. The sample contains fewer than 650,000 distinct CDR3 sequences, more than 9% of which appear only once. These sequences were also reported in another study, on yellow fever vaccine responses in identical twins.

The sequenced material came from PBMCs. Receptors originate from a young woman in good health.

At least ten counts were recorded for this clonotype. The chain has TRBV27 and TRBJ2-2; the D call may be TRBD1 or TRBD2 (5 bases each). This CDR3 has 16 residues. Looked up from germline, CDR1 is MNHEY and CDR2 is SMNVEV (reference sequence). V was shortened by 7 bases and J by 3 bases, with 18 bases between the two germline ends. CDR3 sequence reads: CASTFRGESDTGELFF. The CDR3 DNA follows: TGTGCCAGCACTTTCCGGGGCGAGTCGGACACCGGGGAGCTGTTTTTT.

The rearrangement joins TRBV29-1 to TRBJ1-1, with 7 bases that match TRBD1. J was trimmed by 4 bases and V by 6 bases; bases with no gene match: 14. The CDR3 totals 15 residues. Germline V gene sequence: CDR1 SQVTM, CDR2 ANQGSEA. The CDR3 coding sequence is TGCAGCGTAGCCACAGGGTCTTCAGGGGGCACTGAAGCTTTCTTT. Residues: CSVATGSSGGTEAFF.

The chain employs TRBV30 and TRBJ2-7, with D perhaps given as TRBD1 or TRBD2 (6 bases each). The CDR3 is made up of 14 amino acids. Trimming took 3 bases from V and 3 from J, leaving 15 bases between them. Germline values: CDR1 GTSNPN, CDR2 SVGIG (reference sequence). CDR3 amino acids: CAWSGTKGGYEQYF. As DNA, the CDR3 is TGTGCCTGGAGCGGGACAAAGGGGGGCTACGAGCAGTACTTC.

The chain links TRBV20-1 to TRBJ2-7; TRBD1 matches at 8 bases. This CDR3 is built from 15 residues. From germline, CDR1 is DFQATT and CDR2 SNEGSKA (reference sequence). V shed 0 bases, J shed 3 bases, and the junction held 7 bases outside the gene matches. DNA for the CDR3: TGCAGTGCTAGAGATGACAGGGGCTCGATCTACGAGCAGTACTTC. Protein sequence: CSARDDRGSIYEQYF.

The sample holds many counts of this clonotype. V is TRBV20-1 and J is TRBJ2-3; 10 bases are shared with TRBD2. From germline, CDR1 is DFQATT and CDR2 SNEGSKA (reference sequence). The length of the CDR3 is 15 residues. V trimming: 4 bases; J trimming: 5 bases; junction bases outside the gene matches: 9. In nucleotides, the CDR3 is TGCAGTGCTACCGCCGGGACTAGCGACCGAGATACGCAGTATTTT. This codes for CSATAGTSDRDTQYF.

This clonotype occurred a few times. The J gene is TRBJ2-5, the V gene TRBV5-4; 8 positions agree with TRBD2. The germline gives CDR1 SGHNT, CDR2 YYREEE (reference sequence). The CDR3 totals 16 residues. V shed 4 bases, J shed 5 bases, and the junction held 13 bases outside the gene matches. In DNA form, the CDR3 reads TGTGCCAGCAGCGGAGTAGAGCGGGAGTATGTGGAGACCCAGTACTTC. Protein sequence: CASSGVEREYVETQYF.

At least ten counts were recorded for this clonotype. This rearrangement joins TRBV20-1 to TRBJ2-1; no definite D call. The CDR3 is 15 amino acids. The germline CDR1 and CDR2 sequences are DFQATT and SNEGSKA (reference sequence). The germline V and J ends were trimmed by 0 bases and 9 bases, with 18 bases remaining between them. CDR3 coding DNA: TGCAGTGCTAGAGATAAGGGTTTTATAGGGATTGAGCAGTTCTTC. As protein: CSARDKGFIGIEQFF.

The sample holds a few counts of this clonotype. The chain couples TRBV18 to TRBJ2-5; D is possibly TRBD1 (5 bases). This CDR3 has 15 amino acids. V lost 4 bases and J 1 base, leaving 13 bases between the germline ends. The V gene's germline CDR1 is KGHSH and CDR2 LQKENI. In nucleotides, the CDR3 is TGTGCCAGCTCACGGCAGGGCGCGGTCCAAGAGACCCAGTACTTC. This encodes CASSRQGAVQETQYF. Filled out from reference TRBV18 and TRBJ2-5, the complete variable domain reads NAGVMQNPRHLVRRRGQEARLRCSPMKGHSHVYWYRQLPEEGLKFMVYLQKENIIDESGMPKERFSAEFPKEGPSILRIQQVVRGDSAAYFCASSRQGAVQETQYFGPGTRLLVL.